The 14 T cell receptor beta chains listed next were all sequenced from one sample in a study of blood T cell repertoires in COVID-19. The assay was immunoSEQ multiplex PCR, and TCRdb's table has in-frame clones only and misses some. Of tens of thousands of clones in the sample, more than 75% were seen once. Sequenced: peripheral blood. These receptors were taken from a human donor with active COVID-19. The donor label of this sample is uncertain.

The chain links TRBV18 to TRBJ2-3, with D possibly TRBD1 on 5 matching bases. Germline assignment: CDR1 KGHSH and CDR2 LQKENI. V dropped 2 bases and J dropped 4 bases, with 10 bases sitting between them. The CDR3 extends over 14 amino acids. CDR3 loop: CASSPGIGADTQYF. CDR3 coding DNA: TGTGCCAGCTCACCAGGGATAGGGGCAGATACGCAGTATTTT.

The genes are TRBV10-3 and TRBJ2-5, with D possibly being TRBD2 (5 bases). This CDR3 contains 16 residues. Germline CDR1 is ENHRY and CDR2 is SYGVKD. V dropped 6 bases and J dropped 0 bases, with 17 bases sitting between them. Here the CDR3 reads CAIRPHEGLHQETQYF. The DNA of the CDR3 is TGTGCCATCAGACCTCATGAAGGACTTCACCAAGAGACCCAGTACTTC.

This clone was seen only a few times. V is TRBV4-3 and J is TRBJ1-2; D remains unclear. CDR3 length equals 14 residues. The V end lost 0 bases, the J end lost 6 bases, and 11 bases lay between the germline ends. Germline values: CDR1 LGHNA, CDR2 YSLEER. CDR3 sequence: CASSQDVREHGYTF. CDR3 sequence (DNA): TGCGCCAGCAGCCAAGATGTGCGAGAGCATGGCTACACCTTC.

This sequence joins TRBV9 and TRBJ2-2, with TRBD1 matching over 10 bases. In germline, CDR1 is SGDLS, CDR2 YYNGEE. V lost 2 bases, J lost 7 bases, and 2 bases stayed unmatched. The CDR3 runs to 14 residues. This chain's CDR3 is CASSVDRGVGELFF. The CDR3 DNA follows: TGTGCCAGCAGCGTGGACAGGGGGGTCGGGGAGCTGTTTTTT.

This sequence joins TRBV4-3 and TRBJ2-7, with unresolved D. The CDR3 runs to 14 residues. Germline-derived CDR1 and CDR2 are LGHNA and YSLEER. The ends were cut back, 0 bases at V and 1 base at J, with 7 bases in the middle. The CDR3 region is CASSQEGRSYEQYF. The CDR3 nucleotides are TGCGCCAGCAGCCAAGAGGGCAGATCCTACGAGCAGTACTTC.

Here the CDR3 reads CASSYSWALSTEAFF. CDR3 sequence (DNA): TGTGCCAGCAGTTACTCGTGGGCCCTAAGCACTGAAGCTTTCTTT. The chain has TRBV6-5 and TRBJ1-1; D ambiguous. Germline V gives CDR1 MNHEY, CDR2 SVGAGI. This CDR3 spans 15 amino acids. V was cut by 0 bases and J by 4 bases, with 12 bases left in between.

The chain has TRBV11-2 and TRBJ2-4, with D possibly being TRBD2 (6 bases). V shed 5 bases and J shed 12 bases, with 14 bases lying between them. The CDR3 contains 12 residues. Looked up from germline, CDR1 is SGHAT and CDR2 is FQNNGV. This CDR3 is CASSIGTYAQYF. Here the CDR3 DNA reads TGTGCCAGCAGCATAGGGACTTATGCTCAGTACTTC.

The rearrangement links TRBV6-5 to TRBJ1-1; no firm D call. V was shortened by 2 bases and J by 1 base, with 11 bases between the two germline ends. CDR3 length: 15 residues. CDR1 is MNHEY, CDR2 SVGAGI, per germline. The CDR3 is CASSYRRAGNTEAFF. The CDR3 region has the DNA TGTGCCAGCAGTTACAGGAGGGCGGGGAACACTGAAGCTTTCTTT.

The chain links TRBV11-2 to TRBJ2-3; no clear D. Trimming left V 5 bases short and J 11 bases short, with 20 bases between. Germline V gene data show CDR1 as SGHAT and CDR2 as FQNNGV. The CDR3 runs to 14 residues. CDR3 in DNA: TGTGCCAGCAGCATACCAGCGACCGGCGTCAGGCAGTATTTT. Its translation is CASSIPATGVRQYF.

The J gene is TRBJ1-2, the V gene TRBV5-4, with 9 nucleotides matching TRBD1. The CDR3 consists of 15 residues. Trimming removed 0 bases from V and 5 bases from J; junction bases left unmatched: 5. Germline CDR1 is SGHNT and CDR2 is YYREEE (reference sequence). As DNA, the CDR3 is TGTGCCAGCAGCTTGGGGGGACAGGGAAGGTATGGCTACACCTTC. It codes for CASSLGGQGRYGYTF.

V usage is TRBV14 and J usage is TRBJ2-3; TRBD2 aligns across 10 bases. This CDR3 contains 18 residues. CDR1 SGHDN and CDR2 FVKESK come from the germline V gene. J was trimmed by 4 bases and V by 1 base; bases with no gene match: 11. The CDR3 sequence: CASSQGTQRGGLSDTQYF. The DNA for the CDR3 is TGTGCCAGCAGCCAAGGAACCCAGCGGGGGGGCCTCTCAGATACGCAGTATTTT.

CDR3 sequence (DNA): TGTGCCAGTCTCGACGAGGGCTCCTACGAGCAGTACTTC. Protein sequence: CASLDEGSYEQYF. This rearrangement joins TRBV2 to TRBJ2-7, with a possible D match to TRBD2 (5 bases). The germline V gene encodes CDR1 SNHLY and CDR2 FYNNEI. The V gene lost 9 bases and the J gene lost 0 bases, with 12 bases spanning the gap. This CDR3 contains 13 residues.

Only a few counts were recorded for this clone. The chain recombines TRBV6-6 with TRBJ1-5, with 7 bases fitting TRBD1. With V trimmed by 4 bases and J by 7 bases, 10 bases remained unmatched. The germline CDR1 and CDR2 sequences are MNHNY and SVGAGI (reference sequence). This CDR3 region has 15 residues. CDR3 in amino acids: CASSSRQGMGQPQHF. CDR3 nucleotide sequence: TGTGCCAGCAGTTCAAGACAGGGAATGGGACAGCCCCAGCATTTT.

The chain employs TRBV6-1 and TRBJ1-3, with a possible D match to TRBD1 (6 bases). The length of the CDR3 is 15 residues. Germline V gene data show CDR1 as MNHNS and CDR2 as SASEGT. V was trimmed by 6 bases and J by 3 bases, leaving 15 bases between them. CDR3: CASRGRQDGGNTIYF. The CDR3 DNA follows: TGTGCCAGCAGGGGAAGACAGGACGGTGGAAACACCATATATTTT.